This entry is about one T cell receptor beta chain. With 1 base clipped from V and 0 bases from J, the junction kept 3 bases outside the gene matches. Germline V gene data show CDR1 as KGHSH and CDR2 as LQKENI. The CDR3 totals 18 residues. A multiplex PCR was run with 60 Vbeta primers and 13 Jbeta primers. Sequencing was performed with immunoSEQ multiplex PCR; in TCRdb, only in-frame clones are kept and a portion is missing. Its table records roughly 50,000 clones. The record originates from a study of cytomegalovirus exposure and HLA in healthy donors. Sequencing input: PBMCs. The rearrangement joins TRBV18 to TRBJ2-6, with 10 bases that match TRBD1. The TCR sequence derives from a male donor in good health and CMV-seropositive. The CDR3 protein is CASSPRDRGLSGANVLTF. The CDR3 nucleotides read TGTGCCAGCTCACCACGGGACAGGGGCCTCTCTGGGGCCAACGTCCTGACTTTC.